The TCR beta chain described here comes from a study of early T cells in non-severe SARS-CoV-2 infection. At the level of the study: Sequenced material consisted of bulk RNA (from unsorted whole blood), and chains were unpaired.

Unique molecular identifiers were attached to individual cDNA molecules. TCRdb re-derived calls from the 5' RACE reads in MiXCR, one entry per CDR3 protein. The top ten hold roughly 6% of the sample, which has around 55,000 distinct CDR3 sequences, 6.5% to 7.5% seen once. In this sample, this clonotype turned up a few times. Its antigen is not known. Study outcomes and limitations: VDJdb matching skewed toward anti-spike CD8 responses, missing private and CD4 specificities.

This specimen was whole blood, taken at baseline. The TCR originated in an adult who was a healthcare worker with PCR-confirmed SARS-CoV-2 infection or an uninfected control (not recorded which).

As DNA, the CDR3 is TGTGCTAGGGGCGAAATAGGTGGAAACACCATATATTTT. Residues: CARGEIGGNTIYF. This rearrangement joins TRBV7-7 to TRBJ1-3, with a tentative D call TRBD1 (5 bases). The V gene's germline CDR1 is SSHAT and CDR2 FNYEAQ (reference sequence). The CDR3 is 13 amino acids.